This entry features one TCR beta chain sequence. One tube held mixed TRB-A and TRB-B primer pools for touch-down PCR. TCRdb reprocessed the multiplex PCR reads, keeping one entry per CDR3 protein, no DNA. Its clone listing holds 6,500 to 7,000 distinct CDR3 sequences. CDR1 is LNHDA, CDR2 SQIVND, per germline (reference sequence). The CDR3 consists of 14 residues. Some 39,000 genome equivalents of blood DNA were amplified for TRB. This sample stems from a study of T cell clusters in autoimmune cytopenias. Study as a whole: The mean age of healthy donor controls was 56 years, the median approximately 59 years.

This sample also appeared in a second study, on T cell repertoires in aging, cancer and after chemotherapy. That study adds: In cancer patients, declining TCR diversity with age involved lost richness and lost evenness.

The sequenced sample was peripheral blood. The receptor's source is a human donor in good health. The chain carries TRBV19 and TRBJ1-4. Here the CDR3 reads CASSIRLVNEKLFF. Full variable domain (outside the CDR3, taken from reference TRBV19 and TRBJ1-4): DGGITQSPKYLFRKEGQNVTLSCEQNLNHDAMYWYRQDPGQGLRLIYYSQIVNDFQKGDIAEGYSVSREKKESFPLTVTSAQKNPTAFYLCASSIRLVNEKLFFGSGTQLSVL.